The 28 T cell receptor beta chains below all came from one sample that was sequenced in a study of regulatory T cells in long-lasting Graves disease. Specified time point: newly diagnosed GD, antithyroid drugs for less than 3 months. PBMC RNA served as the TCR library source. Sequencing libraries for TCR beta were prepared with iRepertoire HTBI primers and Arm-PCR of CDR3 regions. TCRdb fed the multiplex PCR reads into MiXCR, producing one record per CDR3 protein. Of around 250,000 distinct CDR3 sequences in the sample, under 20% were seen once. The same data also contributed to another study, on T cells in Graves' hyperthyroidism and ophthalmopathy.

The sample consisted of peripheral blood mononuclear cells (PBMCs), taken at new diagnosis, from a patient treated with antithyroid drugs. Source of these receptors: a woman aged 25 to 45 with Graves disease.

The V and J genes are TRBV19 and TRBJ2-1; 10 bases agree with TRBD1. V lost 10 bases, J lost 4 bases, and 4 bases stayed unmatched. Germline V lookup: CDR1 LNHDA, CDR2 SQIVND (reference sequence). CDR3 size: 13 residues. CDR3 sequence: CATGTGAYNEQFF. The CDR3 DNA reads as TGTGCCACCGGGACAGGGGCTTACAATGAGCAGTTCTTC.

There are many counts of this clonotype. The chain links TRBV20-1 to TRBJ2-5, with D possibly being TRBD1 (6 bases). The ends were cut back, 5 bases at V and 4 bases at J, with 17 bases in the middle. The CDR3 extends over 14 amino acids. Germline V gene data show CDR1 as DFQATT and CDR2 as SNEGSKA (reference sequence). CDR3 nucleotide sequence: TGCAGTGCTCGACGGACAGTCGTCGGAGAGACCCAGTACTTC. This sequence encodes CSARRTVVGETQYF.

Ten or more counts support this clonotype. CDR3 in DNA: TGCAGTGCTAGGGCTCCCGGGGGAAGGGAAATGGCCCAGTACTTC. It specifies CSARAPGGREMAQYF. The chain has TRBV20-1 and TRBJ2-5, with D perhaps matching TRBD2 (6 bases). The CDR3 consists of 15 residues. The germline CDR1 and CDR2 sequences are DFQATT and SNEGSKA (reference sequence). Deletions cut 3 bases from V and 9 bases from J, with 23 bases between.

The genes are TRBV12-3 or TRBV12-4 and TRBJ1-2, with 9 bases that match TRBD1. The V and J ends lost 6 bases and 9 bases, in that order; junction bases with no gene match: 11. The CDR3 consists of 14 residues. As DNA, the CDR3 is TGTGCCAGCAGGTCAGGGACAGGGCAGAGGAGCTACACCTTC. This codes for CASRSGTGQRSYTF.

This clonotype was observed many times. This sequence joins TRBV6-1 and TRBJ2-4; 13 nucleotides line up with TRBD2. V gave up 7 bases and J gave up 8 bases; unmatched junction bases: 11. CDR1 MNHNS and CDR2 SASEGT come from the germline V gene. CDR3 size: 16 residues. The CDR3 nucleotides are TGTGCCAGCACCATACTAGCGGGGGGGGTGAATGACATTCAGTACTTC. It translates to CASTILAGGVNDIQYF.

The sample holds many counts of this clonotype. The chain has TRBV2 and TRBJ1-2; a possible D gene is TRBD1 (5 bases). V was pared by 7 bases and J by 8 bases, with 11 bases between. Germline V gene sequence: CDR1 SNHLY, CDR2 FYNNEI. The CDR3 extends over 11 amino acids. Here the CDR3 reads CASTAGFGYTF. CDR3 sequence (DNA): TGTGCCAGCACGGCAGGGTTCGGCTACACCTTC.

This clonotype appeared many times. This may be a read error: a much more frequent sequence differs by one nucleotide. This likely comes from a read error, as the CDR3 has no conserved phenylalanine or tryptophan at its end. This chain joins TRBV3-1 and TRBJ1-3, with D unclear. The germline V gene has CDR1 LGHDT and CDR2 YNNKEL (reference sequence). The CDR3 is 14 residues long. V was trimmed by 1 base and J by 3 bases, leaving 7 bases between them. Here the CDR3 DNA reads TGTGCCAGCAGCCAAGCTGGGGTTGGAAACACCATATATCTT. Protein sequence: CASSQAGVGNTIYL.

The CDR3 region has the DNA TGCGCCAGCAGTGAGGGGCAGGGAAGGTCACCCCTCCACTTT. It codes for CASSEGQGRSPLHF. V usage is TRBV10-1 and J usage is TRBJ1-6; possibly TRBD1 for D (5 bases). The ends were cut back, 2 bases at V and 10 bases at J, with 12 bases in the middle. In germline, CDR1 is WNHNN, CDR2 SYGVQD (reference sequence). The CDR3 covers 14 residues.

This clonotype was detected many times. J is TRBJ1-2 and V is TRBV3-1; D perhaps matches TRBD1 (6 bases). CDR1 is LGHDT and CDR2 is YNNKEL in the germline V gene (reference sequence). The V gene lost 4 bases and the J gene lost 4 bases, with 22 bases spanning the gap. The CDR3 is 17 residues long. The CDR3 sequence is CASSLSTLTGSLYGYTF. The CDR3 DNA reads TGTGCCAGCAGCCTATCCACATTGACAGGATCCCTCTATGGCTACACCTTC.

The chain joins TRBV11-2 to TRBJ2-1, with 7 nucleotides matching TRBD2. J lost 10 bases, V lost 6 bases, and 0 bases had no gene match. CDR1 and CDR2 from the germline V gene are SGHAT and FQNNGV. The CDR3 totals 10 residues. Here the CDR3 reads CASRGLEQFF. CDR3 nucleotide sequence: TGTGCCAGCAGGGGACTAGAGCAGTTCTTC.

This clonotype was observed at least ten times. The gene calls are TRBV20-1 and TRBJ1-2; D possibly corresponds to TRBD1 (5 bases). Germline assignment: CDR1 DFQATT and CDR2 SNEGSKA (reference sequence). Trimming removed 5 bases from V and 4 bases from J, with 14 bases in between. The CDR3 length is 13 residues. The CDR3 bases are TGCAGTGCTCTCGAGGGGTTTACCTATGGCTACACCTTC. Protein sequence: CSALEGFTYGYTF.

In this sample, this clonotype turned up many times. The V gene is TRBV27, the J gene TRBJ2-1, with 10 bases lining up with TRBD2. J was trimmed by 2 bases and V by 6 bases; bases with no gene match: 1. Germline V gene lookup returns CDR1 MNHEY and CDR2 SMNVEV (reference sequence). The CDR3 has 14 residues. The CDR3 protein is CASRSGGAYNEQFF. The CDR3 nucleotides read TGTGCCAGCAGGAGCGGGGGGGCCTACAATGAGCAGTTCTTC.

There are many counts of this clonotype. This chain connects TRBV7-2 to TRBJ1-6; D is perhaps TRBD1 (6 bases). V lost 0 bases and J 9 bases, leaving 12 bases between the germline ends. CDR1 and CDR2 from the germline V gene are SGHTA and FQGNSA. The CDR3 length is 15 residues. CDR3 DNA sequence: TGTGCCAGCAGCTTAGCAGGGGGTGATAGTTCACCCCTCCACTTT. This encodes CASSLAGGDSSPLHF.

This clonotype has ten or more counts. The CDR3 protein is CASSQATGRSGYTF. The CDR3 DNA follows: TGTGCCAGCAGCCAAGCGACAGGGCGGTCTGGCTACACCTTC. V gene TRBV14 combines with J gene TRBJ1-2, with TRBD1 identical over 7 bases. J lost 7 bases, V lost 1 base, and 6 bases had no gene match. From germline, CDR1 is SGHDN and CDR2 FVKESK. This CDR3 comprises 14 residues. Complete variable domain (other parts from reference TRBV14 and TRBJ1-2): EAGVTQFPSHSVIEKGQTVTLRCDPISGHDNLYWYRRVMGKEIKFLLHFVKESKQDESGMPNNRFLAERTGGTYSTLKVQPAELEDSGVYFCASSQATGRSGYTFGSGTRLTVV.

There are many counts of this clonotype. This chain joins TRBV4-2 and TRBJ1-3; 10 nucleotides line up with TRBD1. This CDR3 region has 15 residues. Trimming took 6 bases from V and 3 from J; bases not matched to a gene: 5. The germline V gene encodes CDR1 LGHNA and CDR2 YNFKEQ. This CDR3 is CASRPGTGVGNTIYF. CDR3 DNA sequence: TGTGCCAGCAGACCTGGGACAGGGGTTGGAAACACCATATATTTT.

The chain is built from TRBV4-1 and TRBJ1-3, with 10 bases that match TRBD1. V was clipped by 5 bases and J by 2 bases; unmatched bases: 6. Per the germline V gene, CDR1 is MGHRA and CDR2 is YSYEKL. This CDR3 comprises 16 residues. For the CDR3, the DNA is TGCGCCAGCAGCGACGACGGACAGGGGGCTGGAAACACCATATATTTT. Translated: CASSDDGQGAGNTIYF.

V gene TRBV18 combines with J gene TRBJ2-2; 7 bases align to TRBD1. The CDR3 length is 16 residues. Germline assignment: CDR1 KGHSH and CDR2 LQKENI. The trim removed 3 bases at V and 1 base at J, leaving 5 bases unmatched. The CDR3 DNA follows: TGTGCCAGCTCACCTACAGGGGCCCAGAACACCGGGGAGCTGTTTTTT. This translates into CASSPTGAQNTGELFF. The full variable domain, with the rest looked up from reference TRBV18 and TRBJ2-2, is NAGVMQNPRHLVRRRGQEARLRCSPMKGHSHVYWYRQLPEEGLKFMVYLQKENIIDESGMPKERFSAEFPKEGPSILRIQQVVRGDSAAYFCASSPTGAQNTGELFFGEGSRLTVL.

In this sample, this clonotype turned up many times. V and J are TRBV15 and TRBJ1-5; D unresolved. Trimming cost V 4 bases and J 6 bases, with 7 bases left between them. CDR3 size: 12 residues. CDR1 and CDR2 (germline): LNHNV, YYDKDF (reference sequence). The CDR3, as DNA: TGTGCCACCAGCATCGGGATTCAGCCCCAGCATTTT. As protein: CATSIGIQPQHF.

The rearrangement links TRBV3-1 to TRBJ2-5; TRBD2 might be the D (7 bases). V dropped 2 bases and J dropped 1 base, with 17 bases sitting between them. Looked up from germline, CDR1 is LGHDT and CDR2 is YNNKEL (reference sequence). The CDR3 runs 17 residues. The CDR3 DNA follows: TGTGCCAGCAGCCAACATGGGGGGGCGACCCCCCAAGAGACCCAGTACTTC. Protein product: CASSQHGGATPQETQYF.

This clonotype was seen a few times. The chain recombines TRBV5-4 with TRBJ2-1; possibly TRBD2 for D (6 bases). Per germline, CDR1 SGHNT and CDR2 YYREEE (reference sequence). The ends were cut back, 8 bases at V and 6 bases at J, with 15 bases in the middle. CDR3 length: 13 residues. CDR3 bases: TGTGCCAGGTTCGGGGAGGAAGCCAATGAGCAGTTCTTC. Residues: CARFGEEANEQFF.

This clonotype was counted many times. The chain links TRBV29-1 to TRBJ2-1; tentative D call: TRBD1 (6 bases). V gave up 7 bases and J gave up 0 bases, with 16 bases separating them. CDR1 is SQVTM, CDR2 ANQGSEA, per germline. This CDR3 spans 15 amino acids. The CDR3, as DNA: TGCAGCGCCCCGGGACATTGGGACTCCTACAATGAGCAGTTCTTC. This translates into CSAPGHWDSYNEQFF.

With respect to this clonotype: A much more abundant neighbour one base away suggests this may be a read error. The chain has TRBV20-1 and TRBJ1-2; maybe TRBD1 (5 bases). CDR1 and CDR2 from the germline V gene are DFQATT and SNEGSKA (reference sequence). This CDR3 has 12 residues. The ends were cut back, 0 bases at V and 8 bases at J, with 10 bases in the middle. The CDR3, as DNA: TGCAGTGCTAGAGATCAGCGGGACGGCTACACCTTC. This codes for CSARDQRDGYTF.

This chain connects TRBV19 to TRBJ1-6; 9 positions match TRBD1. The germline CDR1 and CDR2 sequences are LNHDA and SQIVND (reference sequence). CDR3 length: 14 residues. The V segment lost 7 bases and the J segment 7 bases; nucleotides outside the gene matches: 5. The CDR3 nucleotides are TGTGCCAGTACCGAGACAGGGGGGAATTCACCCCTCCACTTT. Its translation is CASTETGGNSPLHF.

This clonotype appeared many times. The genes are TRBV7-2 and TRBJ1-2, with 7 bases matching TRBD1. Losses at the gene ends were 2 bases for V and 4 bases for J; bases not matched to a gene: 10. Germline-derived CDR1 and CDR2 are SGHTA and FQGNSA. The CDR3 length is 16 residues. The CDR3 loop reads CASSLQPGQSFYGYTF. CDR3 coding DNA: TGTGCCAGCAGCTTACAACCGGGACAGTCATTCTATGGCTACACCTTC. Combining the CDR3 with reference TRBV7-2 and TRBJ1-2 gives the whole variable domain GAGVSQSPSNKVTEKGKDVELRCDPISGHTALYWYRQSLGQGLEFLIYFQGNSAPDKSGLPSDRFSAERTGGSVSTLTIQRTQQEDSAVYLCASSLQPGQSFYGYTFGSGTRLTVV.

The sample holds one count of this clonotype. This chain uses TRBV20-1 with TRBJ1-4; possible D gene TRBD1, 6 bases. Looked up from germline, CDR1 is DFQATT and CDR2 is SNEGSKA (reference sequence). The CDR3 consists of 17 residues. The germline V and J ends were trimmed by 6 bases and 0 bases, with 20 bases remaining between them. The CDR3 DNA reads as TGCAGTGCCCAGGGACCCGTAGGGGGAACAACTAATGAAAAACTGTTTTTT. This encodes CSAQGPVGGTTNEKLFF.

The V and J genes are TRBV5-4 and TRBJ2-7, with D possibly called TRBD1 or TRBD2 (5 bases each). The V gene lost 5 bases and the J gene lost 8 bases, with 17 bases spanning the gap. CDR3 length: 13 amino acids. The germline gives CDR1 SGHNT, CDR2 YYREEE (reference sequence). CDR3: CASRTGTEEQQYF. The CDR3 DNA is TGTGCCAGCAGGACCGGGACCGAAGAACAGCAGTACTTC.

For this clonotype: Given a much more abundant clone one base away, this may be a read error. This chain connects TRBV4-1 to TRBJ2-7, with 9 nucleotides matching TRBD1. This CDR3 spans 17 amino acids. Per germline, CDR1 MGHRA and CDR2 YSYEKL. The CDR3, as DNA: TGCGCCAGCAGCCATGGCACAGGGGGCAAGAAGGTTTACGAGCGGTACTTC. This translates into CASSHGTGGKKVYERYF.

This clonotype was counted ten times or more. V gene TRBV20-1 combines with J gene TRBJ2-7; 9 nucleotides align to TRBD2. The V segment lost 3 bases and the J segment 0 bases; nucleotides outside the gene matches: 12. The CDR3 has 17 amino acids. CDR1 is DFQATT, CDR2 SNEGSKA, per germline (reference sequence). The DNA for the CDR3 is TGCAGTGCTAGTGACGGGTGGATGGGACTAGCCTCCTACGAGCAGTACTTC. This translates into CSASDGWMGLASYEQYF.